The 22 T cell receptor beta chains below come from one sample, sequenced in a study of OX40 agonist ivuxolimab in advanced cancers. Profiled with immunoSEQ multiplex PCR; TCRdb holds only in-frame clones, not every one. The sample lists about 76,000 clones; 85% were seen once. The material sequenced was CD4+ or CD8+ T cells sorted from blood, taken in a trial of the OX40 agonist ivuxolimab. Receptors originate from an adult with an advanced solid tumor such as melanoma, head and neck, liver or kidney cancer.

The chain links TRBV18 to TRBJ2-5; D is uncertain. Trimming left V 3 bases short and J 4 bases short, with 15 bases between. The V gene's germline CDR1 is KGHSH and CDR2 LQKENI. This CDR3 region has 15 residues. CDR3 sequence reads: CASSPPPLRRETQYF. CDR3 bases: TGTGCCAGCTCACCCCCCCCCTTGCGCAGAGAGACCCAGTACTTC.

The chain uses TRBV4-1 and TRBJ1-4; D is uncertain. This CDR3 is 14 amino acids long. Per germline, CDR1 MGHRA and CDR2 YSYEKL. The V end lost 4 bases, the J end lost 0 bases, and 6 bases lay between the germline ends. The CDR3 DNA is TGCGCCAGCAGCCTTGGGTCAACTAATGAAAAACTGTTTTTT. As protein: CASSLGSTNEKLFF.

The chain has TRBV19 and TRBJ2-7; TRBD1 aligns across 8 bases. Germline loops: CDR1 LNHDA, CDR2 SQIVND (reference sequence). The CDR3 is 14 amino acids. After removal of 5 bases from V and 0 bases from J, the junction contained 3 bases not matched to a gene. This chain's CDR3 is CASSRQGSSYEQYF. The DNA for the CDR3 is TGTGCCAGTAGTCGACAGGGGAGCTCCTACGAGCAGTACTTC.

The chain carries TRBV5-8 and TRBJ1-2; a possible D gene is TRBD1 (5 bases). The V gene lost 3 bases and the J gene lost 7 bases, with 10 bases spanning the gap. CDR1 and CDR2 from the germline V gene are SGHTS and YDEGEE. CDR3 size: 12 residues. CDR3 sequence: CASSWTFSGYTF. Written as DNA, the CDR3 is TGTGCCAGCAGCTGGACATTTAGTGGCTACACCTTC. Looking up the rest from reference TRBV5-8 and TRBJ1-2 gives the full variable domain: EAGVTQSPTHLIKTRGQQATLRCSPISGHTSVYWYQQALGLGLQFLLWYDEGEERNRGNFPPRFSGRQFPNYSSELNVNALELEDSALYLCASSWTFSGYTFGSGTRLTVV.

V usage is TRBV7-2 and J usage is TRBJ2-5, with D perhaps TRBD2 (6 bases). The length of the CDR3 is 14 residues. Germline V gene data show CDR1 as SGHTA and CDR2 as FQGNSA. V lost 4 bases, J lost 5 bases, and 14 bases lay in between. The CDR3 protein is CASSSRRGMETQYF. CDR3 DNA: TGTGCCAGCAGCTCCCGACGGGGGATGGAGACCCAGTACTTC.

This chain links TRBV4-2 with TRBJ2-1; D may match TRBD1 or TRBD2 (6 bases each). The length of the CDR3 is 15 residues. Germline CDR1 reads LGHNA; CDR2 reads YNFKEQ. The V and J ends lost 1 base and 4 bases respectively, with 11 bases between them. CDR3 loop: CASSQGGAGYNEQFF. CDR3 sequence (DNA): TGTGCCAGCAGCCAAGGGGGGGCCGGTTACAATGAGCAGTTCTTC.

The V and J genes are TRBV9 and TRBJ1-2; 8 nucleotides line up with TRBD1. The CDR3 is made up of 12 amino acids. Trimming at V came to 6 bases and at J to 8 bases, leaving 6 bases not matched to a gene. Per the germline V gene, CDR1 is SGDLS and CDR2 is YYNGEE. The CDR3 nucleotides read TGTGCCAGCAAAGGACAGGGAGGCGGCTACACCTTC. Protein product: CASKGQGGGYTF.

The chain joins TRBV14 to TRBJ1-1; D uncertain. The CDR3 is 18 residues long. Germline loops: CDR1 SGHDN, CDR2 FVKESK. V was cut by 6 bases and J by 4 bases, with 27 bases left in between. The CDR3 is CASSHVREYYLSATEAFF. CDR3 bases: TGTGCCAGCAGTCATGTCCGGGAGTATTACTTGTCGGCCACTGAAGCTTTCTTT. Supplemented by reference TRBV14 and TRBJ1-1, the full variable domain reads EAGVTQFPSHSVIEKGQTVTLRCDPISGHDNLYWYRRVMGKEIKFLLHFVKESKQDESGMPNNRFLAERTGGTYSTLKVQPAELEDSGVYFCASSHVREYYLSATEAFFGQGTRLTVV.

CDR3 in DNA: TGTGCCAGTCGGGGGGGCCAGAATAATTCACCCCTCCACTTT. Translating it yields CASRGGQNNSPLHF. This chain connects TRBV19 to TRBJ1-6; D is possibly TRBD1 (6 bases). This CDR3 contains 14 residues. Germline V gene lookup returns CDR1 LNHDA and CDR2 SQIVND (reference sequence). The V end was cut by 8 bases, the J end by 5 bases, with 13 bases between.

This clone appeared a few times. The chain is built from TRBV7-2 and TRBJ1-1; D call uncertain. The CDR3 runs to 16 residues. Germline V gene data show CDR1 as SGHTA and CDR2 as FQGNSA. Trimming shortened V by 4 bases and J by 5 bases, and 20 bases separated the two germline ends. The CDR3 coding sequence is TGTGCCAGCAGCTCAGATGGTAATAGAGGCAGGACTGAAGCTTTCTTT. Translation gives CASSSDGNRGRTEAFF.

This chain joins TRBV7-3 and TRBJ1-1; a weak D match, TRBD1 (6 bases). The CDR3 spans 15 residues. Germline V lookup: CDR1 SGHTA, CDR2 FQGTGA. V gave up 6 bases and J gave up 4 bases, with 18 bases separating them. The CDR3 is CASSIDGGAGTEAFF. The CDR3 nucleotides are TGTGCCAGCAGTATCGATGGGGGGGCTGGCACTGAAGCTTTCTTT.

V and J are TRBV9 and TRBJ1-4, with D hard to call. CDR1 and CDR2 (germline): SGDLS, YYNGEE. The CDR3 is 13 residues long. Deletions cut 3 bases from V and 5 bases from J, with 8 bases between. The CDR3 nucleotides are TGTGCCAGCAGCGATTTCTCGAATGAAAAACTGTTTTTT. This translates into CASSDFSNEKLFF.

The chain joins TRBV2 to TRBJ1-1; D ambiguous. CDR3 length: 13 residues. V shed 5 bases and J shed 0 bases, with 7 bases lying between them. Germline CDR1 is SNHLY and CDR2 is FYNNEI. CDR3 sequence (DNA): TGTGCCAGCAGTAGCCTAATGAACACTGAAGCTTTCTTT. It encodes CASSSLMNTEAFF.

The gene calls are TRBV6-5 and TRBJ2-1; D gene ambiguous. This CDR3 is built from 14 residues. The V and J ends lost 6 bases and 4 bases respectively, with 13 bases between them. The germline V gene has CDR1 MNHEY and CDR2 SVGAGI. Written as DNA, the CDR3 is TGTGCCAGCAGCCACCCGCCCCGGTACAATGAGCAGTTCTTC. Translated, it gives CASSHPPRYNEQFF.

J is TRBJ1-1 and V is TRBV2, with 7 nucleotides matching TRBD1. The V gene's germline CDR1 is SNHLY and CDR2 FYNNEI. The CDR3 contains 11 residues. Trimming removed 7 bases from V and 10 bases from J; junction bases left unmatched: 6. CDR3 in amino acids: CASMQGERAFF. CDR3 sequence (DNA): TGTGCCAGCATGCAGGGGGAGCGAGCTTTCTTT.

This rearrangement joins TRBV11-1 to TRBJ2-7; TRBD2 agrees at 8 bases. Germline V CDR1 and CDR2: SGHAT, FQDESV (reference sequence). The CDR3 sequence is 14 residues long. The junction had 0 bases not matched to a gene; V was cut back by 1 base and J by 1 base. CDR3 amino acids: CASSLVAGSYEQYF. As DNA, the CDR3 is TGTGCCAGCAGCTTAGTAGCGGGATCCTACGAGCAGTACTTC. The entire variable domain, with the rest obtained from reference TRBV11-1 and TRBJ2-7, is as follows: EAEVAQSPRYKITEKSQAVAFWCDPISGHATLYWYRQILGQGPELLVQFQDESVVDDSQLPKDRFSAERLKGVDSTLKIQPAELGDSAMYLCASSLVAGSYEQYFGPGTRLTVT.

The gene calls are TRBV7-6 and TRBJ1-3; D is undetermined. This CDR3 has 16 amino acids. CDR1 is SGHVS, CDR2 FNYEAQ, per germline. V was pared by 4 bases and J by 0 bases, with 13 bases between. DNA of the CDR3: TGTGCCAGCAGCTCCCAAGGGATCCACTCTGGAAACACCATATATTTT. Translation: CASSSQGIHSGNTIYF.

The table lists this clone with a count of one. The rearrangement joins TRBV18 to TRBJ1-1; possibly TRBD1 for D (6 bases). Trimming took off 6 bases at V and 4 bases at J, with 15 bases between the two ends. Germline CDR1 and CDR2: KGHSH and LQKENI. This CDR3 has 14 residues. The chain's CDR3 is CASSRGGAGTEAFF. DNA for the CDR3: TGTGCCAGCTCCCGAGGGGGGGCTGGCACTGAAGCTTTCTTT.

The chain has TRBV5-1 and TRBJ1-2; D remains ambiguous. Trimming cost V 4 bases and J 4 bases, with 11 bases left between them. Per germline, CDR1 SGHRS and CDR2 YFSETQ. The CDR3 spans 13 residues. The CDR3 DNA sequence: TGCGCCAGCAGCCAGGACGTAGGCTATGGCTACACCTTC. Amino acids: CASSQDVGYGYTF.

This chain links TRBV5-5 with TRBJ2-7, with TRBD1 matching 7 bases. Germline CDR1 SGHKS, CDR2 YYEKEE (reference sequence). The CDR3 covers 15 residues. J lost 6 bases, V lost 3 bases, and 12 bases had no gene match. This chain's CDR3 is CASSSGTAIPLEQYF. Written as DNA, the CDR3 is TGTGCCAGCAGCTCAGGGACAGCAATCCCTCTCGAGCAGTACTTC.

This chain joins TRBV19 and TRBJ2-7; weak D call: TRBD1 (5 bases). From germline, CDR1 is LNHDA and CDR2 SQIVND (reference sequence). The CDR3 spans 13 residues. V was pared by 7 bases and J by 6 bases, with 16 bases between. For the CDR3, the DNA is TGTGCCAGTAAGGGCAGGGAAGCCCTCGAGCAGTACTTC. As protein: CASKGREALEQYF.

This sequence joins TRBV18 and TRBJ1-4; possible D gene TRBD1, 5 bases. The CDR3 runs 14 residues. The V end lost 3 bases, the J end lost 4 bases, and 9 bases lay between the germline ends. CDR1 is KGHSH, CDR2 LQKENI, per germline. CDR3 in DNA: TGTGCCAGCTCACCCGGGGACCGTAATGAAAAACTGTTTTTT. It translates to CASSPGDRNEKLFF.